This T cell receptor beta chain was recorded in a study of control samples from healthy donors and cancer patients. Using immunoSEQ multiplex PCR, the repertoire was profiled, and TCRdb retains in-frame clones only, with some absent. Here the sample spans over 85,000 clones, approximately 88% being singletons. Germline values: CDR1 MDHEN, CDR2 SYDVKM. The CDR3 contains 12 residues. The germline V and J ends were trimmed by 2 bases and 4 bases, with 5 bases remaining between them. Comment on this clone: The same CDR3 also results from other DNA sequences found in this sample.

The clonotype originates from a woman between 50 and 59 years old with colorectal cancer. The rearrangement uses TRBV28 and TRBJ1-2; TRBD1 is a possible D gene (5 bases). Sequenced sample: PBMCs. CDR3 nucleotide sequence: TGTGCCAGCAGTTTACAGGGCTATGGCTACACCTTC. Its translation is CASSLQGYGYTF.